This is a list of T cell receptor beta chains from one sample in a study of blood T cell repertoires in COVID-19. TCRdb keeps only in-frame clones here, not all; method: immunoSEQ multiplex PCR. The sample has 380,000 or so clones, approximately 86% seen once; the top ten hold over 2%. What was sequenced was PBMCs or T cells enriched from blood (not recorded which). These TCRs come from a middle-aged woman with acute COVID-19. The CDR3 runs from the conserved cysteine through the conserved F or W. D genes are given only for firm matches. Rows give clone size only sometimes, using once, few, many, or a class for an expanded clone.

TRBV19	TRBJ2-1	-	TRBD2	CASSLLGRGGLYNEQFF	TGTGCCAGTAGTTTATTAGGGCGGGGGGGCCTTTACAATGAGCAGTTCTTC
TRBV5-1	TRBJ2-3	-	-	CASLSGGASTDTQYF	TGCGCCAGCCTATCTGGCGGGGCTAGCACAGATACGCAGTATTTT
TRBV19	TRBJ1-5	-	TRBD1	CASSPTGGNQPQHF	TGTGCCAGTAGTCCCACAGGGGGCAATCAGCCCCAGCATTTT
TRBV6-6	TRBJ2-7	-	-	CASRTGTYSYEQYF	TGTGCCAGCAGAACCGGGACTTACTCCTACGAGCAGTACTTC
TRBV27	TRBJ1-1	-	TRBD1	CASSLSAGGSAFF	TGTGCCAGCAGTTTATCGGCAGGGGGCTCAGCTTTCTTT
TRBV25-1	TRBJ1-5	medium-sized	-	CASRGANSNQPQHF	TGTGCCAGCAGGGGGGCGAATAGCAATCAGCCCCAGCATTTT
TRBV5-6	TRBJ2-3	-	TRBD2	CASSSPGTSGGARDTQYF	TGTGCCAGCAGCTCCCCCGGGACTAGCGGGGGGGCCAGAGATACGCAGTATTTT
TRBV4-1	TRBJ2-3	-	TRBD2	CASSQKGLAGGLDTDTQYF	TGCGCCAGCAGCCAAAAGGGACTAGCGGGGGGGCTTGACACAGATACGCAGTATTTT
TRBV2	TRBJ1-4	-	TRBD1	CASCYRGTNEKLFF	TGTGCCAGCTGCTACAGGGGAACTAATGAAAAACTGTTTTTT
TRBV30	TRBJ2-7	-	-	CAWFRTGSSYEQYF	TGTGCCTGGTTCCGGACGGGGTCCTCCTACGAGCAGTACTTC
TRBV3-1/TRBV3-2	TRBJ2-7	-	TRBD1	CASSPSGGLNAYEQYF	TGTGCCAGCAGCCCCTCAGGGGGTCTTAACGCCTACGAGCAGTACTTC
TRBV7-6	TRBJ1-3	-	-	CASSLSFVGHSSGNTIYF	TGTGCCAGCAGCTTATCGTTTGTGGGGCATAGCTCTGGAAACACCATATATTTT
TRBV7-9	TRBJ1-2	-	-	CASSLAANFGDGYTF	TGTGCCAGCAGCTTAGCCGCGAATTTCGGGGATGGCTACACCTTC
TRBV29-1	TRBJ2-5	-	-	CSVEVGGPYQETQYF	TGCAGCGTTGAAGTCGGGGGACCGTACCAAGAGACCCAGTACTTC
TRBV5-4	TRBJ2-3	-	TRBD2	CASSYYTPGLGPVRDTQYF	TGTGCCAGCAGCTATTATACTCCGGGACTAGGGCCCGTTCGAGATACGCAGTATTTT
TRBV3-1/TRBV3-2	TRBJ2-1	-	-	CASSQDARGRAEQFF	TGTGCCAGCAGCCAAGATGCGCGGGGCCGGGCTGAGCAGTTCTTC
TRBV6-5	TRBJ2-1	-	-	CASSRDAGGEQFF	TGTGCCAGCAGTCGCGATGCCGGAGGGGAGCAGTTCTTC
TRBV10-3	TRBJ2-3	once	TRBD2	CAIRGLAGGNTDTQYF	TGTGCCATCAGGGGACTAGCGGGGGGAAACACAGATACGCAGTATTTT
TRBV29-1	TRBJ2-5	-	TRBD1	CSVEDPTGVETQYF	TGCAGCGTTGAAGATCCGACAGGGGTAGAGACCCAGTACTTC
TRBV2	TRBJ2-1	-	-	CASKVRRRGASYNEQFF	TGTGCCAGCAAGGTCCGGCGGCGGGGCGCCTCCTACAATGAGCAGTTCTTC
TRBV5-4	TRBJ2-2	-	-	CASSLPTRNTGELFF	TGTGCCAGCAGCTTACCCACCAGAAACACCGGGGAGCTGTTTTTT